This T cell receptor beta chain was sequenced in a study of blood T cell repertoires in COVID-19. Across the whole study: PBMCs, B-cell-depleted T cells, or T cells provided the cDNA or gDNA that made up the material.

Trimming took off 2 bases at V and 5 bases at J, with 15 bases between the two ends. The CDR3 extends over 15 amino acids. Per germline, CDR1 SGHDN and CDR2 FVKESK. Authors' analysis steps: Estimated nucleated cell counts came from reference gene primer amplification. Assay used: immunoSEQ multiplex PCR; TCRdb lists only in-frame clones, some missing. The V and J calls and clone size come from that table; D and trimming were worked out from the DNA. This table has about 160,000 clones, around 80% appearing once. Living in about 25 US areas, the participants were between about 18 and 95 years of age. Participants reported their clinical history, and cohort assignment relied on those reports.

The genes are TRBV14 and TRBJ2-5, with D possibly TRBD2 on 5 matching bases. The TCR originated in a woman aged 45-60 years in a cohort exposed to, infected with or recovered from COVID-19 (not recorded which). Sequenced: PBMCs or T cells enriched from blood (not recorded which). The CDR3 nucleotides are TGTGCCAGCAGCCAATCTCTTATATGGGAGGAGACCCAGTACTTC. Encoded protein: CASSQSLIWEETQYF. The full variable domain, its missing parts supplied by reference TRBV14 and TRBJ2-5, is EAGVTQFPSHSVIEKGQTVTLRCDPISGHDNLYWYRRVMGKEIKFLLHFVKESKQDESGMPNNRFLAERTGGTYSTLKVQPAELEDSGVYFCASSQSLIWEETQYFGPGTRLLVL.